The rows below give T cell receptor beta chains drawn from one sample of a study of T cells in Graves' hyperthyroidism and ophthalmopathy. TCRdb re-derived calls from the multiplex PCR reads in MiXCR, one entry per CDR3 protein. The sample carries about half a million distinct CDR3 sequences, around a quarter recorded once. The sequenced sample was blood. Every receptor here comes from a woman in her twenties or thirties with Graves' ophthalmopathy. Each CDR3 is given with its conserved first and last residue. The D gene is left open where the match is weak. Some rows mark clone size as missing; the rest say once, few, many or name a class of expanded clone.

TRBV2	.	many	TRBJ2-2	TGTGCCAGCAGTGGGGGGGGCTCTAACACCGGGGAGCTGTTTTTT	CASSGGGSNTGELFF
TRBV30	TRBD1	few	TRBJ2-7	TGTGCCTGGAGTACCGGGACAGGGGGAACCGAGCAGTACTTC	CAWSTGTGGTEQYF
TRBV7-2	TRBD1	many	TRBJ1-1	TGTACCAGCAGCGTGTGGGGACAGCTGAACACTGAAGCTTTCTTT	CTSSVWGQLNTEAFF
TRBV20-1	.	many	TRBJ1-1	TGCAGTGCTAGGGGTACAGGGAGTGTTAGTACTGAAGCTTTCTTT	CSARGTGSVSTEAFF
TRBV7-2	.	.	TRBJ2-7	TGCGCCAGCAGCTTTTTGGCGGGGCCCTCCTACGAGCAGTGCTTC	CASSFLAGPSYEQCF
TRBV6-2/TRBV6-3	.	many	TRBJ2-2	TGTGCCAGCAGTGATCGGACAGATCGAACCGGGGAGCTGTTTTTT	CASSDRTDRTGELFF
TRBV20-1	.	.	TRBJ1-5	TGCAGTGCTAGGGTACAGGGCGATAGCAATCAGCCCCAGCATTTT	CSARVQGDSNQPQHF
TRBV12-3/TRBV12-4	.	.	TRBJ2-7	TGTGCCAGCAGTTTACAGGATATCTACGAGCAGCACTTC	CASSLQDIYEQHF
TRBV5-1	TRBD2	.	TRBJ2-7	TGCGCCAGCAGCTTGAGCCCGGGAGGTGGCGAGCAGTACTTC	CASSLSPGGGEQYF
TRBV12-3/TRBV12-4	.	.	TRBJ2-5	TGTGCCAGCAGTACTAGGGACGGAGAAAGAGAGACCCAGTACTTC	CASSTRDGERETQYF
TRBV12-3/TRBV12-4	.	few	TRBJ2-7	TGTGCCAGCGTACTGGGCAACGAGCAGTACTTC	CASVLGNEQYF
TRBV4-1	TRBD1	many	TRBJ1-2	TGCGCCAGCAGCCGACTAGGACAGGGGGCTTATGGCTACACCTTC	CASSRLGQGAYGYTF
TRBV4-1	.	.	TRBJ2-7	TGCGCCAGCAGCCGAGGAAGGGCCTACGAGCAGTACTTC	CASSRGRAYEQYF
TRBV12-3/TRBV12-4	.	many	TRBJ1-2	TGTGCCAGCAGCCCGGGGCAGGGTTGGTATGGCTACACCTTC	CASSPGQGWYGYTF
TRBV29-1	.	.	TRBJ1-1	TGCAGCGTTGCCCTGACAGCATACACTGAAGCTTTCTTT	CSVALTAYTEAFF
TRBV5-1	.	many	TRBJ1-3	TGCGCCAGCAGCGCGGGATACGGACCCCTCTCTGGAAACACCATATATTTT	CASSAGYGPLSGNTIYF
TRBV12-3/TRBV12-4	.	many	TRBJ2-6	TGTGCCAGCACCCCCTCTGGGGCCAACGTCCTGACTTTC	CASTPSGANVLTF
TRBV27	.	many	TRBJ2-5	TGTGCCAGCAGACAACAGGCTCAAGAGACCCAGTACTTC	CASRQQAQETQYF
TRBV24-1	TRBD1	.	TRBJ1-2	TGTGCCACCAGTGGCCCGTCGACAGGGGCTCTTAACTATGGCTACACCTTC	CATSGPSTGALNYGYTF
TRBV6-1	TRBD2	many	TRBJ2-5	TGTGCCAGCAGTGAAGTTAGTGGGGGGGGAAGGGAGACCCAGTACTTC	CASSEVSGGGRETQYF
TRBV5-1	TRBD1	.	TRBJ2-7	TGCGCCAGCAGCTCCGGGACAGGGTGGTACGAGCAGTACTTC	CASSSGTGWYEQYF
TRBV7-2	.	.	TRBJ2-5	TGTGCCAGCCGCTTTCGAGTACAAGAGACCCAGTACTTC	CASRFRVQETQYF
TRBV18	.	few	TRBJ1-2	TGTGCCAGCTCACCTACGACAGAGGGATATGGCTACACCTTC	CASSPTTEGYGYTF
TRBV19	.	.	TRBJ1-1	TGTGCCAGTAGTATTGATGACGGGAAGAACACTGAAGCTTTCTTT	CASSIDDGKNTEAFF
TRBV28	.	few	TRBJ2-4	TGTGCCAGCACCCGGGGGTTTAGCAAAAACATTCAGTACTTC	CASTRGFSKNIQYF
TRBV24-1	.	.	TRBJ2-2	TGTGCCACCAGCGGCAGGGGAACCGGGGAGCTGTTTTTT	CATSGRGTGELFF
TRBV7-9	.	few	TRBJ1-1	TGTGCCAGCAGCTCCCACTCTGGGGGAAACACTGAAGCTTTCTTT	CASSSHSGGNTEAFF
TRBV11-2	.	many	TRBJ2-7	TGTGCCAGCAGCCCACACCACGAGCAGTACTTC	CASSPHHEQYF
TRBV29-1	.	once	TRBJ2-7	TGCAGCGTGGGCGGGACAGTTACCTACGAGCAGTACTTC	CSVGGTVTYEQYF
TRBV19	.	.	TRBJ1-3	TGTGCCAGTAGCCGGGGATTTTCTGGAAACACCATATATTTT	CASSRGFSGNTIYF
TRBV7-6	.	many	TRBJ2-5	TGTGCCAGCAGCACTGGGACAAACCAAGAGACCCAGTACTTC	CASSTGTNQETQYF
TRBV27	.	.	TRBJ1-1	TGTGCCAGCAGTCATCAGGGAACGAACACTGAAGCTTTCTTT	CASSHQGTNTEAFF
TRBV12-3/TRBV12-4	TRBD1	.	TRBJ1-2	TGTGCCAGCAGTTTCGCGGCTCCTCGGGACAGCTATGGCTACACCTTC	CASSFAAPRDSYGYTF
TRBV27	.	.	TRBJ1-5	TGTGCCAGCGCCTCCCCAGGCAATCAGCCCCAGCATTTT	CASASPGNQPQHF
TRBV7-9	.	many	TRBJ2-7	TGTGCCAGCAGCCTGGACGCTGGCTCCTACGAGCAGTACTTC	CASSLDAGSYEQYF
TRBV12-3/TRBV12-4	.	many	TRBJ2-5	TGTGCCAGCAGCTCTCGAGAGACCCAGTACTTC	CASSSRETQYF
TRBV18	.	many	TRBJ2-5	TGTGCCAGCTCACCACCTAACCGGGACGGAGGGGGAGAGACCCAGTACTTC	CASSPPNRDGGGETQYF
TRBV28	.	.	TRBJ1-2	TGTGCCAGCAGTTTATGGTCGGATTACTTATATGGCTACACCTTC	CASSLWSDYLYGYTF
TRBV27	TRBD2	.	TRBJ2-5	TGTGCCAGCAGTTCCGGACTAGCGGGAGTTTACCAAGAGACCCAGTACTTC	CASSSGLAGVYQETQYF
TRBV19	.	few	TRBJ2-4	TGTGCCAGTAGTATAGATCAGGGGACGGCCAAAAACATTCAGTACTTC	CASSIDQGTAKNIQYF
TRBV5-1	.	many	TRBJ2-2	TGCGCCAGCAGCTTGGCCGGGTTAAACACCGGGGAGCTGTTTTTT	CASSLAGLNTGELFF
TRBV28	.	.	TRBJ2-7	TGTGCCAGCAGTTTAGGGGGGACTCCCAACGAGCAGTACTTC	CASSLGGTPNEQYF
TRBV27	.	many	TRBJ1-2	TGTGCCAGCAGCCCTACCGAATGGACCTATGGCTACACCTTC	CASSPTEWTYGYTF
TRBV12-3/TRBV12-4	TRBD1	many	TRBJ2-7	TGTGCCAGCAGTTCCTCGACAGGGGGCGGCGAGCAGTACTTC	CASSSSTGGGEQYF
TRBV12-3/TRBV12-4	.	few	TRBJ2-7	TGTGCCAGCGGGAACCCAGTGGTTCGCGAGCAGTACTTC	CASGNPVVREQYF
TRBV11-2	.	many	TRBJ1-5	TGTGCCAGCACCCTGGGAGGGGGTTATAGCAATCAGCCCCAGCATTTT	CASTLGGGYSNQPQHF
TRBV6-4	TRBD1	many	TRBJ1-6	TGTGCCAGCAGTTACTTCGACAGGGGGCATTCACCCCTCCACTTT	CASSYFDRGHSPLHF
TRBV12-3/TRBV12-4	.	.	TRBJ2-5	TGTGCCAGCAGCTCGCTCGGTACTAGCAGCTTCCAAGAGACCCAGTACTTC	CASSSLGTSSFQETQYF
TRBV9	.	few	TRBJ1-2	TGTGCCAGCAGCGTTACCAGGGCAACATCCTATGGCTACACCTTC	CASSVTRATSYGYTF
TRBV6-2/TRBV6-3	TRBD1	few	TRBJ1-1	TGTGCCAGCAGTTACGATCCCGACAGGGTGAACACTGAAGCTTTCTTT	CASSYDPDRVNTEAFF
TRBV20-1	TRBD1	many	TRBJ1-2	TGCAGTGCTCGGACGACAGGGGGCAATGGCTACACCTTC	CSARTTGGNGYTF